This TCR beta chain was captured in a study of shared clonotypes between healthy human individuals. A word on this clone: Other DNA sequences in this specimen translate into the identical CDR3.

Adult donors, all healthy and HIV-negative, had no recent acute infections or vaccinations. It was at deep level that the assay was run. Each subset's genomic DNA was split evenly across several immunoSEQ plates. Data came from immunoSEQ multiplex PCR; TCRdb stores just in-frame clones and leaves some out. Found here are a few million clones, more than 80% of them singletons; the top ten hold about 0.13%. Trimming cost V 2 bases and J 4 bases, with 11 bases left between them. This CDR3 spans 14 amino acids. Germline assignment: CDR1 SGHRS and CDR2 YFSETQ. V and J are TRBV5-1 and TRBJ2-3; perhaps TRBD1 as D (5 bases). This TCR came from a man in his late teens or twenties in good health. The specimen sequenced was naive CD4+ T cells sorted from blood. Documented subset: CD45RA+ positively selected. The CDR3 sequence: CASSFAQGPDTQYF. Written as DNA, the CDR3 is TGCGCCAGCAGCTTTGCGCAGGGCCCAGATACGCAGTATTTT. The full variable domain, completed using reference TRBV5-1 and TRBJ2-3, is KAGVTQTPRYLIKTRGQQVTLSCSPISGHRSVSWYQQTPGQGLQFLFEYFSETQRNKGNFPGRFSGRQFSNSRSEMNVSTLELGDSALYLCASSFAQGPDTQYFGPGTRLTVL.